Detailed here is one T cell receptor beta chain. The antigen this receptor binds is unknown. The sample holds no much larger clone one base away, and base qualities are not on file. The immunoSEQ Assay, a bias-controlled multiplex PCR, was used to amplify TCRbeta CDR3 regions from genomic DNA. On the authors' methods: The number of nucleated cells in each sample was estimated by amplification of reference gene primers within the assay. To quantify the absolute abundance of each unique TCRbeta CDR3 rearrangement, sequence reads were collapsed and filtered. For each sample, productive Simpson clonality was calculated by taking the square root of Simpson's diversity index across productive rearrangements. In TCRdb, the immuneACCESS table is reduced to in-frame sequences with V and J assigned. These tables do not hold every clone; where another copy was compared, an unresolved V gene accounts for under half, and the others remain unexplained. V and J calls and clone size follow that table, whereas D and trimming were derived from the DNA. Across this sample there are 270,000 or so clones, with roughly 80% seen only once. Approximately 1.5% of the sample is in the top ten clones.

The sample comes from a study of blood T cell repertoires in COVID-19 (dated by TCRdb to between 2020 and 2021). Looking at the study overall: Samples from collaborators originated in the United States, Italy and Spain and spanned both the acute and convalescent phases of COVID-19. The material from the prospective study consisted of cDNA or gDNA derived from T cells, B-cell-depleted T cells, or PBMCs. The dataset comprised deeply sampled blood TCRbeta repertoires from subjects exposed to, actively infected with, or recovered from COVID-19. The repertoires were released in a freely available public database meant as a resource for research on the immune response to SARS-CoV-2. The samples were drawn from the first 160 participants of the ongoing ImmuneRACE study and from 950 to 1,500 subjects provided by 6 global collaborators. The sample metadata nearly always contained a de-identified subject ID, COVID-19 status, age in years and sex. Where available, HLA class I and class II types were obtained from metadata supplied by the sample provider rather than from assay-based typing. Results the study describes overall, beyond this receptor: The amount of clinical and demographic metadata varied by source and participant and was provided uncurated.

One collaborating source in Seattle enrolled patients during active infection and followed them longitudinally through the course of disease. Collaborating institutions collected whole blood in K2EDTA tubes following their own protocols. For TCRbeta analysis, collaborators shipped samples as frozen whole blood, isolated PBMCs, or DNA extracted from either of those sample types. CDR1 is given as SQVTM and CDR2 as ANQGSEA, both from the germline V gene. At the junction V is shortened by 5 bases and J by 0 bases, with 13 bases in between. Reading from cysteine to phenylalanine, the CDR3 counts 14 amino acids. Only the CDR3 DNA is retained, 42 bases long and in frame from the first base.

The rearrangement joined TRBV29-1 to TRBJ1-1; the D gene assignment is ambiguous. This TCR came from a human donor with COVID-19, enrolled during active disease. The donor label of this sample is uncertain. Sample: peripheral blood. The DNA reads TGCAGCGTTCTGTTTAGAAGTTTGAACACTGAAGCTTTCTTT. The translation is CSVLFRSLNTEAFF. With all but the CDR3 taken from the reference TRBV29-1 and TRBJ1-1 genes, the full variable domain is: SAVISQKPSRDICQRGTSLTIQCQVDSQVTMMFWYRQQPGQSLTLIATANQGSEATYESGFVIDKFPISRPNLTFSTLTVSNMSPEDSSIYLCSVLFRSLNTEAFFGQGTRLTVV.